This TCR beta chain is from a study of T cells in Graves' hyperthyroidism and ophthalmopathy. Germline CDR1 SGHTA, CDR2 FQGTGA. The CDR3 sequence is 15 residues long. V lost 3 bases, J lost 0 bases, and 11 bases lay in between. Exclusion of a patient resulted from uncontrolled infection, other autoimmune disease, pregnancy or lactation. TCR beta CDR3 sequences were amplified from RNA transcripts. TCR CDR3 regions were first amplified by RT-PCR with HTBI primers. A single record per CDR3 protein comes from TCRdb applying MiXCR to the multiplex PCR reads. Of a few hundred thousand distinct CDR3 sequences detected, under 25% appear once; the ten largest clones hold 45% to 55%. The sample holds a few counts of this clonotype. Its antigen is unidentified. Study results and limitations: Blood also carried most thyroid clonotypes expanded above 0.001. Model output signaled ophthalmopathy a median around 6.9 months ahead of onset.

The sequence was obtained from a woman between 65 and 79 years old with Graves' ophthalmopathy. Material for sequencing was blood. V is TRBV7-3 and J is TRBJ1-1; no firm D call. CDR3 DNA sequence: TGTGCCAGCAGCTTTGCAGTTGAAATGAACACTGAAGCTTTCTTT. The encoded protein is CASSFAVEMNTEAFF. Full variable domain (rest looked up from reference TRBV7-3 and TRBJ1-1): GAGVSQTPSNKVTEKGKYVELRCDPISGHTALYWYRQSLGQGPEFLIYFQGTGAADDSGLPNDRFFAVRPEGSVSTLKIQRTERGDSAVYLCASSFAVEMNTEAFFGQGTRLTVV.